This T cell receptor beta chain emerged from a study of blood T cell repertoires in COVID-19. Across the whole study: Samples of COVID-19 (acute and convalescent) were obtained from the United States, Italy and Spain. T cells, B-cell-depleted T cells, or PBMCs supplied cDNA or gDNA.

V was cut by 0 bases and J by 4 bases, with 17 bases left in between. Germline CDR1 and CDR2: SGHRS and YFSETQ. CDR3 length: 17 residues. Participants were placed into cohorts based on the clinical history they reported. Authors' analysis steps: From reference gene primer amplification, estimates of nucleated cell counts were derived. Only in-frame clones appear in the TCRdb table, and some are missing; sequencing was by immunoSEQ multiplex PCR. From that table come the V and J calls and clone size; the DNA was used to work out D and trimming. The repertoire holds fewer than 250,000 clones, with around 89% as singletons.

The sequencing sample was made of PBMCs or T cells enriched from blood (not recorded which). The clonotype comes from a man over 45 who had been exposed to COVID-19. J is TRBJ2-1 and V is TRBV5-1, with D possibly being TRBD2 (6 bases). The CDR3 nucleotides read TGCGCCAGCAGCTTGGGATTGTGGGGGGAGGCGTACAATGAGCAGTTCTTC. Translated, it gives CASSLGLWGEAYNEQFF.